This TCR beta chain is drawn from a study of graft-versus-host responses after intestinal transplantation. About the study: Anti-thymocyte globulin served as induction for all recipients, who then took tacrolimus and steroids for about 3 years. Study results and caveats: Detection of GvH clones occurred in recipient marrow, and some had their first appearance in ileum or blood.

V lost 2 bases and J lost 5; bases outside the gene matches: 8. Germline V lookup: CDR1 LNHDA, CDR2 SQIVND (reference sequence). This CDR3 has 15 residues. This clone was counted between two and nine times. The antigen is unknown. TCRdb keeps only in-frame clones here, not all; method: immunoSEQ multiplex PCR. Of 95,000 to 150,000 clones in the sample, 80% to 95% are singletons; the top ten hold about 0.11%. The starting material was unstimulated CD4+ T cells sorted from spleen or lymph node cells, obtained before intestinal transplant. The V gene is TRBV19, the J gene TRBJ1-2; 7 bases line up with TRBD1. The clonotype originates from a human donor who received an intestinal transplant. In DNA, the CDR3 is TGTGCCAGTAGTATACTCACAGGGGCGCGGTATGGCTACACCTTC. Its translation is CASSILTGARYGYTF.